Listed below are T cell receptor beta chains from one sample, sequenced in a study of T cell changes during pregnancy in multiple sclerosis. The assay was immunoSEQ multiplex PCR, and TCRdb's table has in-frame clones only and misses some. The data show about 60,000 clones, almost 97% seen once. Sequenced here: CD8+ T cells from peripheral blood mononuclear cells, sampled after pregnancy. The origin of the receptors is a female donor with multiple sclerosis, enrolled in a pregnancy study. Both conserved end residues are trimmed from each CDR3.

>TRBV7-9|11|TRBJ1-1
ASSFGSRAEAF
>TRBV5-4|13|TRBJ2-3
ASSLGLAGVDTQY
>TRBV5-6|15|TRBJ2-3
ASSLGLAGGIGDTQY
>TRBV7-8|12|TRBJ1-5
ASSTGGSGQPQH
>TRBV27|12|TRBJ2-1
ASSLSRGGGEQF
>TRBV9|13|TRBJ1-1
ASSAPGQGNTEAF
>TRBV5-6|10|TRBJ2-7
ASSLGTTEQY
>TRBV9|12|TRBJ2-1
ASLAGGSYNEQF
>TRBV4-1|14|TRBJ1-2
ASSQDRGRGPDGYT
>TRBV7-2|16|TRBJ2-6
ASSSFYRGRSGANVLT
>TRBV2|11|TRBJ2-1
ASRGPVLNEQF
>TRBV29-1|10|TRBJ2-5
SVLAGEETQY
>TRBV4-3|15|TRBJ2-2
ASSSPTQGLDTGELF
>TRBV4-1|14|TRBJ1-3
ASSQDVGTAGNTIY
>TRBV2|11|TRBJ2-7
ASRDRASYEQY
>TRBV27|12|TRBJ1-5
ASSFDRGNQPQH